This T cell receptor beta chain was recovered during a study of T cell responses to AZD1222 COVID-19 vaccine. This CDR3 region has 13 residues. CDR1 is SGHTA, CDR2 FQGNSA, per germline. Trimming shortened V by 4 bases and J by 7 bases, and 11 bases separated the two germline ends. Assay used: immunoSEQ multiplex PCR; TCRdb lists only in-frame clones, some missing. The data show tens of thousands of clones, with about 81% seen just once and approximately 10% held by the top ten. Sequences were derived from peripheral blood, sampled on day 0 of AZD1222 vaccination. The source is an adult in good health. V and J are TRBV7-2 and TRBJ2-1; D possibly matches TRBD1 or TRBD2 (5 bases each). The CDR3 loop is CASSWGMRNEQFF. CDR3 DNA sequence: TGTGCCAGCAGCTGGGGGATGAGGAATGAGCAGTTCTTC.